The sequence of this T cell receptor (beta chain) was determined in a study of T-cell memory formation after mild COVID-19. Study-level results: Cross-reactive memory apparently joined, as some responding clones appeared in pre-infection memory. Contracting clones, day 15 to 85, had balanced CD4/CD8, and later expanders favored CD4+.

This CDR3 is built from 17 residues. With 3 bases removed from V and 0 bases from J, the gap between germline ends came to 17 bases. Germline V gives CDR1 SGDLS, CDR2 YYNGEE. cDNA libraries for TCR alpha and TCR beta, carrying sample barcodes and UMIs, came from 5'RACE with constant-segment primers. TCRdb recomputed calls from the 5' RACE reads with MiXCR, one row per CDR3 protein. The sample holds hundreds of thousands of distinct CDR3 sequences, approximately 15% seen once. Note on this clonotype: Its antigen is currently unknown.

The chain links TRBV9 to TRBJ2-3, with D possibly TRBD1 on 6 matching bases. Sequencing was performed on PBMCs or a T cell subset sorted from them (not recorded which). The sequence derives from an adult woman who had mild COVID-19 (a few samples of this study predate the infection). Cell type and time point are not known. This chain's CDR3 is CASSARQDRSSTDTQYF. The CDR3 DNA sequence: TGTGCCAGCAGCGCCAGACAGGATCGCTCTAGCACAGATACGCAGTATTTT.